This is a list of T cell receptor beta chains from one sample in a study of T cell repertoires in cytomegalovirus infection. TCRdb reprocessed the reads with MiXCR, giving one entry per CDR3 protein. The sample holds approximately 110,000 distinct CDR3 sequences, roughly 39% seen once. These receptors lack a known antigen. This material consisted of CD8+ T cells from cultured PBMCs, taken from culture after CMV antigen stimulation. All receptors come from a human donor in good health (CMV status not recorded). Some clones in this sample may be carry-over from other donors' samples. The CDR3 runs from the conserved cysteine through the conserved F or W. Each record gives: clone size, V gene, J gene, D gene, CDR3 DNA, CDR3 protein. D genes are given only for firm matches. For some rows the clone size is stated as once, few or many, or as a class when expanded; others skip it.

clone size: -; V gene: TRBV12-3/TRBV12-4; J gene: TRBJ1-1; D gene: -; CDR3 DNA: TGTGCCAGCAGTTTCCGTGGGGCTACGGCAGGGGATTCTGAAGCTTTCTTT; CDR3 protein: CASSFRGATAGDSEAFF
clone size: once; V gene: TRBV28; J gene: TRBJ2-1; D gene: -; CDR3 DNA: TGTGCCAGCAGTTTATCCATGATTAATGAGCAGTTCTTC; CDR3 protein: CASSLSMINEQFF
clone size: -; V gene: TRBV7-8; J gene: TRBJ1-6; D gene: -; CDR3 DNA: TGTGCCAGCAGCTTAAACGGCCTCCGGGGGAATTCACCCCTCCACTTT; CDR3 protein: CASSLNGLRGNSPLHF
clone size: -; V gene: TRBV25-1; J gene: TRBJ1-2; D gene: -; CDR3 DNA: TGTGCCAGCAGTGGCAGATTAGCGGATGGCTACACCTTC; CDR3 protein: CASSGRLADGYTF
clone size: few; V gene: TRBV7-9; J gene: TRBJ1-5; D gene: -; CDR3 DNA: TGTGCCAGCAGCGAGGACGTCAATCAGCCCCAGCATTTT; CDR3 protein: CASSEDVNQPQHF
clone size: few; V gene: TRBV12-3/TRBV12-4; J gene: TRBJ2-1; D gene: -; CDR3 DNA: TGTGCCAGCAGTTTATATCTTGCCAGCTACAATGAGCAGTTCTTC; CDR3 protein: CASSLYLASYNEQFF
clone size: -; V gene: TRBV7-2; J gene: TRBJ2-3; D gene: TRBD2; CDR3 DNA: TGTGCCAGCAGCGACTCGGGTGGGAGGGGCACAGATACGCAGTATTTT; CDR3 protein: CASSDSGGRGTDTQYF
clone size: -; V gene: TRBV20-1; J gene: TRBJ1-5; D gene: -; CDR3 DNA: TGCAGTGCTAGAGGCTACGACAGGAAAAGGGGGTCAAGCAATCAGCCCCAGCATTTT; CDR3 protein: CSARGYDRKRGSSNQPQHF
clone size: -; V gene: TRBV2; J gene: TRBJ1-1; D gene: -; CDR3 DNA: TGTGCCAGCAGTGAAGAACGGGGAGTGCCTGAAGCTTTCTTT; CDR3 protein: CASSEERGVPEAFF
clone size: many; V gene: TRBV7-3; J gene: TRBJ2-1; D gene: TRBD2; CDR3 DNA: TGTGCCAGCAGCTTAGACCCCAACGGGAGGAACAATGAGCAGTTCTTC; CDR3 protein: CASSLDPNGRNNEQFF
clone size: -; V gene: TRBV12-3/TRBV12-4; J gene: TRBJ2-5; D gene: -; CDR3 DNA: TGTGCCAGCAGCCCGGGCGGGGTGGAGACCCAGTACTTC; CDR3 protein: CASSPGGVETQYF
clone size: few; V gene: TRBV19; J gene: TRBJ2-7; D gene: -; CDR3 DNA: TGTGCCAGTAGTGTTCAGGACAGCAGCTCCTACGAGCAGTACTTC; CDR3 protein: CASSVQDSSSYEQYF
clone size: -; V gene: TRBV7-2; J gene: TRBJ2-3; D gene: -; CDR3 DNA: TGTGCCAGCAGCTTACTGGCGGCGGGGCCTAGCACAGATACGCAGTATTTT; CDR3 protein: CASSLLAAGPSTDTQYF